Presented here are 15 T cell receptor beta chains from one specimen sequenced in a study of shared clonotypes between healthy human individuals (TCRdb year 2020). Library method: the immunoSEQ multiplex PCR assay. This immuneACCESS table, as held by TCRdb, lists in-frame sequences with V and J called but not all clones. Of the missing ones, under half trace to an unresolved V gene in checked studies; the others have no known cause. The sample table shows 550,000 to 700,000 clones, and less than 80% are seen once. More than 1.5% of the sample comes from the top ten. The specimen sequenced was memory CD4+ T cells sorted from blood. The meaning of the sample's cell subset or site label: CD45RA-negative fraction. All receptors derive from a woman aged 30 to 39 in good health.

This clone was observed a handful of times. The rearrangement uses TRBV11-3 and TRBJ2-1; D is perhaps TRBD1 or TRBD2 (5 bases each). The CDR3 is made up of 18 amino acids. V lost 5 bases and J 0 bases, leaving 20 bases between the germline ends. The V gene's germline CDR1 is SGHNT and CDR2 YENEEA. The CDR3 protein is CASSPSISGPYSYNEQFF. The CDR3 nucleotides are TGTGCCAGCAGCCCATCAATTTCGGGACCGTACTCCTACAATGAGCAGTTCTTC.

On this clone: The sample holds other DNA sequences that translate to the same CDR3. The rearrangement uses TRBV7-2 and TRBJ2-1; D ambiguous. This CDR3 has 15 residues. Germline V CDR1 and CDR2: SGHTA, FQGNSA. V shed 0 bases and J shed 0 bases, with 6 bases lying between them. The CDR3 protein is CASSLAGSSYNEQFF. The CDR3 DNA sequence: TGTGCCAGCAGCTTAGCTGGTAGCTCCTACAATGAGCAGTTCTTC.

The V call is TRBV29-1, the J call TRBJ1-3, with D perhaps matching TRBD1 (5 bases). The germline V and J ends were trimmed by 3 bases and 2 bases, with 8 bases remaining between them. This CDR3 has 13 residues. CDR1 and CDR2 from the germline V gene are SQVTM and ANQGSEA. For the CDR3, the DNA is TGCAGCGTTGATGGGGGTCCTGGAAACACCATATATTTT. Translation: CSVDGGPGNTIYF. The full variable domain, rest sourced from reference TRBV29-1 and TRBJ1-3, is SAVISQKPSRDICQRGTSLTIQCQVDSQVTMMFWYRQQPGQSLTLIATANQGSEATYESGFVIDKFPISRPNLTFSTLTVSNMSPEDSSIYLCSVDGGPGNTIYFGEGSWLTVV.

V gene TRBV30 combines with J gene TRBJ2-1; TRBD1 matches 9 bases. This CDR3 spans 14 amino acids. Per the germline V gene, CDR1 is GTSNPN and CDR2 is SVGIG (reference sequence). The V and J ends lost 3 bases and 3 bases, in that order; junction bases with no gene match: 3. In DNA form, the CDR3 reads TGTGCCTGGAGAACGGGACAGGGCTACAATGAGCAGTTCTTC. Amino acid sequence: CAWRTGQGYNEQFF.

The rearrangement joins TRBV27 to TRBJ2-7; TRBD1 might be the D (6 bases). The CDR3 length is 14 residues. The V gene lost 4 bases and the J gene lost 2 bases, with 12 bases spanning the gap. The germline V gene has CDR1 MNHEY and CDR2 SMNVEV (reference sequence). CDR3: CASSSTGAPYEQYF. DNA for the CDR3: TGTGCCAGCAGTTCGACAGGAGCCCCCTACGAGCAGTACTTC.

This clone was seen a few times. This chain uses TRBV30 with TRBJ1-1; D is unresolved. V was clipped by 4 bases and J by 0 bases, with 9 bases between them. The CDR3 contains 13 residues. The V gene's germline CDR1 is GTSNPN and CDR2 SVGIG (reference sequence). CDR3 region: CAWIPQMNTEAFF. CDR3 nucleotide sequence: TGTGCCTGGATCCCCCAGATGAACACTGAAGCTTTCTTT.

The count of this clone is one. This chain uses TRBV7-8 with TRBJ2-1; D may be TRBD1 (5 bases). The CDR3 has 15 residues. Germline V CDR1 and CDR2: SGHVS, FQNEAQ. V gave up 4 bases and J gave up 6 bases, with 16 bases separating them. The CDR3: CASSSDSIRGNEQFF. In DNA, the CDR3 is TGTGCCAGCAGCTCAGACAGCATCCGAGGCAATGAGCAGTTCTTC.

The rearrangement joins TRBV5-1 to TRBJ2-2; TRBD1 matches 7 bases. CDR3 length equals 16 residues. The J segment lost 4 bases and the V segment lost 0 bases, leaving 6 bases of the junction unmatched. Germline V CDR1 and CDR2: SGHRS, YFSETQ. The CDR3 here is CASSLGLTGVTGELFF. DNA of the CDR3: TGCGCCAGCAGCTTGGGACTAACAGGGGTCACCGGGGAGCTGTTTTTT.

This clone was seen more than once but under ten times. J is TRBJ1-3 and V is TRBV28, with 10 nucleotides matching TRBD1. This CDR3 has 16 residues. Germline lookup yields CDR1 MDHEN and CDR2 SYDVKM. Unmatched junction bases numbered 7, after V lost 5 bases and J lost 3 bases. Here the CDR3 reads CASSIGTGVGGNTIYF. The CDR3 DNA follows: TGTGCCAGCAGTATAGGGACAGGGGTCGGTGGAAACACCATATATTTT.

This clone occurred once. The genes are TRBV30 and TRBJ2-7; D unclear. The germline V and J ends were trimmed by 1 base and 3 bases, with 4 bases remaining between them. Germline values: CDR1 GTSNPN, CDR2 SVGIG (reference sequence). The CDR3 runs 11 residues. CDR3 sequence reads: CAWSASYEQYF. In nucleotides, the CDR3 is TGTGCCTGGAGTGCCAGCTACGAGCAGTACTTC.

This chain connects TRBV7-9 to TRBJ2-1, with 7 bases identical to TRBD2. This CDR3 region has 16 residues. J was trimmed by 3 bases and V by 6 bases; bases with no gene match: 11. Looked up from germline, CDR1 is SEHNR and CDR2 is FQNEAQ (reference sequence). The CDR3 coding sequence is TGTGCCAGCAGAGAAGGTACGCTAGCGGACTACAATGAGCAGTTCTTC. Its protein is CASREGTLADYNEQFF.

The count of this clone is one. The rearrangement links TRBV19 to TRBJ2-2; D gene uncertain. Trimming removed 3 bases from V and 6 bases from J, with 8 bases in between. CDR3 length: 13 amino acids. From germline, CDR1 is LNHDA and CDR2 SQIVND (reference sequence). For the CDR3, the DNA is TGTGCCAGTAGTATGATGAGCCCCGGGGAGCTGTTTTTT. Translated, it gives CASSMMSPGELFF. The variable domain in full, completed from reference TRBV19 and TRBJ2-2, reads DGGITQSPKYLFRKEGQNVTLSCEQNLNHDAMYWYRQDPGQGLRLIYYSQIVNDFQKGDIAEGYSVSREKKESFPLTVTSAQKNPTAFYLCASSMMSPGELFFGEGSRLTVL.

This rearrangement joins TRBV19 to TRBJ1-2, with D perhaps TRBD1 (5 bases). The CDR3 length is 16 residues. V shed 4 bases and J shed 7 bases, with 22 bases lying between them. Germline assignment: CDR1 LNHDA and CDR2 SQIVND (reference sequence). CDR3 coding DNA: TGTGCCAGTAGTAGACAACCGGGACGGGCGAATGGTGGCTACACCTTC. Translated, it gives CASSRQPGRANGGYTF.

This clone was counted a few times. This chain connects TRBV28 to TRBJ2-3, with D unclear. CDR3 length: 14 residues. Germline V gene data show CDR1 as MDHEN and CDR2 as SYDVKM. V lost 4 bases and J lost 4, with 12 bases in between. The CDR3 DNA follows: TGTGCCAGCAGTTCCCTCCCTAGACCAGATACGCAGTATTTT. It translates to CASSSLPRPDTQYF.

This clone has only a few counts. This rearrangement joins TRBV11-1 to TRBJ2-3; a weak D match, TRBD2 (5 bases). The CDR3 totals 14 residues. Germline V gene data show CDR1 as SGHAT and CDR2 as FQDESV (reference sequence). V was cut by 5 bases and J by 2 bases, with 11 bases left in between. The CDR3 nucleotides read TGTGCCAGCAGCGTAAGCGGAAACACAGATACGCAGTATTTT. Encoded protein: CASSVSGNTDTQYF.